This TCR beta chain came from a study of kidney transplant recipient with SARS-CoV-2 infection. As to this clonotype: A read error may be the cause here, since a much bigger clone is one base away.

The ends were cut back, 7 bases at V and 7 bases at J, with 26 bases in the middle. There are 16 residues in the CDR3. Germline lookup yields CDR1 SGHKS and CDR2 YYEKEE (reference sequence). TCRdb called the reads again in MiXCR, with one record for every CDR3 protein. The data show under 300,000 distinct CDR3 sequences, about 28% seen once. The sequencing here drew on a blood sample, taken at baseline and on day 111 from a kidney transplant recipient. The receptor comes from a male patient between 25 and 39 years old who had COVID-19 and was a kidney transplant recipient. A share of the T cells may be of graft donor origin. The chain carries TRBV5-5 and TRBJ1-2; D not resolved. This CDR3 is CASPVGVSRKTCGYTF. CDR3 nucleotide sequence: TGTGCCAGCCCTGTGGGTGTCTCGCGAAAGACCTGTGGCTACACCTTC. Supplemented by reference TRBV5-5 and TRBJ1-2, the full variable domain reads DAGVTQSPTHLIKTRGQQVTLRCSPISGHKSVSWYQQVLGQGPQFIFQYYEKEERGRGNFPDRFSARQFPNYSSELNVNALLLGDSALYLCASPVGVSRKTCGYTFGSGTRLTVV.